This T cell receptor (beta chain) originates from a study of technical replicates of blood from a handful of donors. V shed 5 bases and J 3 bases; nucleotides not matched to a gene: 8. The CDR3 is 16 residues long. Germline values: CDR1 SEHNR, CDR2 FQNEAQ (reference sequence). Using immunoSEQ multiplex PCR, the repertoire was profiled, and TCRdb retains in-frame clones only, with some absent. The sample yields some 80,000 clones, 81% seen once. What was sequenced was PBMCs. This sequence joins TRBV7-9 and TRBJ2-5; 11 bases are shared with TRBD2. The TCR comes from a human donor in good health. Some clones in this sample may be carry-over from other donors' samples. CDR3 sequence (DNA): TGTGCCAGCAGCCCCAGGACTAGCGGGCCGGAAGAGACCCAGTACTTC. Its protein is CASSPRTSGPEETQYF.